This entry lists 20 T cell receptor beta chains sequenced from one sample in a study of chemoradiotherapy in HPV16-positive cancers. The method was immunoSEQ multiplex PCR; TCRdb's version includes in-frame clones alone and lacks a portion of them. The table includes approximately 20,000 clones, approximately 83% detected once. Material: blood, obtained from a patient who underwent chemoradiotherapy. The receptors derive from a human donor with HPV-associated anogenital cancer.

V gene TRBV14 combines with J gene TRBJ1-6, with a weak D call TRBD1 (5 bases). Germline lookup yields CDR1 SGHDN and CDR2 FVKESK. The CDR3 loop spans 16 amino acids. Between the trimmed V and J ends, which lost 4 bases and 3 bases, there was a span of 13 bases. CDR3: CASSPRRGVYNSPLHF. As DNA, the CDR3 is TGTGCCAGCAGCCCCCGAAGAGGGGTCTATAATTCACCCCTCCACTTT. Full variable domain (missing parts from reference TRBV14 and TRBJ1-6): EAGVTQFPSHSVIEKGQTVTLRCDPISGHDNLYWYRRVMGKEIKFLLHFVKESKQDESGMPNNRFLAERTGGTYSTLKVQPAELEDSGVYFCASSPRRGVYNSPLHFGNGTRLTVT.

This clone occurred once. The rearrangement joins TRBV6-1 to TRBJ1-1; unclear D gene. V dropped 1 base and J dropped 0 bases, with 9 bases sitting between them. The CDR3 sequence is 15 residues long. Germline assignment: CDR1 MNHNS and CDR2 SASEGT. CDR3 sequence: CASSEVVTVNTEAFF. In DNA, the CDR3 is TGTGCCAGCAGTGAAGTGGTGACCGTGAACACTGAAGCTTTCTTT.

This clone was counted once. The rearrangement uses TRBV2 and TRBJ2-5; the D gene could be TRBD1 or TRBD2 (5 bases each). V was pared by 8 bases and J by 5 bases, with 9 bases between. Germline lookup yields CDR1 SNHLY and CDR2 FYNNEI. The CDR3 covers 11 residues. The CDR3 is CASEGWETQYF. The DNA for the CDR3 is TGTGCCAGCGAGGGGTGGGAGACCCAGTACTTC.

The chain links TRBV5-1 to TRBJ2-5, with a possible D match to TRBD1 (7 bases). The CDR3 totals 15 residues. Germline V gene lookup returns CDR1 SGHRS and CDR2 YFSETQ. V was trimmed by 7 bases and J by 0 bases, leaving 16 bases between them. CDR3 bases: TGCGCCAGCCAGGCAGGGGGAGGCAACCAAGAGACCCAGTACTTC. Encoded protein: CASQAGGGNQETQYF. Full variable domain (rest looked up from reference TRBV5-1 and TRBJ2-5): KAGVTQTPRYLIKTRGQQVTLSCSPISGHRSVSWYQQTPGQGLQFLFEYFSETQRNKGNFPGRFSGRQFSNSRSEMNVSTLELGDSALYLCASQAGGGNQETQYFGPGTRLLVL.

The chain combines TRBV2 with TRBJ2-7; 7 bases align to TRBD2. This CDR3 contains 13 residues. The germline V gene encodes CDR1 SNHLY and CDR2 FYNNEI. After removal of 8 bases from V and 4 bases from J, the junction contained 8 bases not matched to a gene. The CDR3 bases are TGTGCCAGCGGGGGGAGGGCTAGGTACGAGCAGTACTTC. As protein: CASGGRARYEQYF. The full variable domain, in which reference TRBV2 and TRBJ2-7 provide the parts outside the CDR3, is EPEVTQTPSHQVTQMGQEVILRCVPISNHLYFYWYRQILGQKVEFLVSFYNNEISEKSEIFDDQFSVERPDGSNFTLKIRSTKLEDSAMYFCASGGRARYEQYFGPGTRLTVT.

The V and J genes are TRBV6-5 and TRBJ1-5; no clear D. The CDR3 length is 15 residues. The V and J ends lost 0 bases and 11 bases respectively, with 17 bases between them. Germline loops: CDR1 MNHEY, CDR2 SVGAGI. The CDR3 coding sequence is TGTGCCAGCAGTTACTCGCCCGGGGTTCCTGAGTCCCAGCATTTT. Protein product: CASSYSPGVPESQHF.

The V call is TRBV27, the J call TRBJ1-1; no clear D. V lost 5 bases, J lost 0 bases, and 10 bases lay in between. The CDR3 runs 14 residues. Germline values: CDR1 MNHEY, CDR2 SMNVEV (reference sequence). CDR3 amino acids: CASSTPELNTEAFF. CDR3 sequence (DNA): TGTGCCAGCAGTACCCCGGAGTTGAACACTGAAGCTTTCTTT.

This sequence joins TRBV5-1 and TRBJ2-3; TRBD1 aligns across 10 bases. J gave up 6 bases and V 0 bases, and 7 bases lay outside the gene matches. Germline V gene sequence: CDR1 SGHRS, CDR2 YFSETQ. This CDR3 spans 16 amino acids. The CDR3: CASSLVGQGMGDTQYF. The CDR3 DNA is TGCGCCAGCAGCTTGGTGGGACAGGGGATGGGCGATACGCAGTATTTT.

The chain combines TRBV7-2 with TRBJ2-3, with 10 bases aligning to TRBD2. With V trimmed by 3 bases and J by 5 bases, 14 bases remained unmatched. The CDR3 extends over 18 amino acids. The germline V gene encodes CDR1 SGHTA and CDR2 FQGNSA. The CDR3 nucleotides are TGTGCCAGCAGCTTTGCCGTCTCGGTAGCGGGAGGCGGAGATACGCAGTATTTT. Its translation: CASSFAVSVAGGGDTQYF. The full variable domain, rest sourced from reference TRBV7-2 and TRBJ2-3, is GAGVSQSPSNKVTEKGKDVELRCDPISGHTALYWYRQSLGQGLEFLIYFQGNSAPDKSGLPSDRFSAERTGGSVSTLTIQRTQQEDSAVYLCASSFAVSVAGGGDTQYFGPGTRLTVL.

V and J are TRBV4-3 and TRBJ2-3; 8 nucleotides agree with TRBD1. The germline gives CDR1 LGHNA, CDR2 YSLEER. J was trimmed by 4 bases and V by 0 bases; bases with no gene match: 6. The CDR3 contains 16 residues. The CDR3 coding sequence is TGCGCCAGCAGCCAAGATCTTTCACAGGGGGCAGATACGCAGTATTTT. Translating gives CASSQDLSQGADTQYF.

V gene TRBV5-6 combines with J gene TRBJ1-5, with D unclear. This CDR3 has 12 amino acids. CDR1 and CDR2 from the germline V gene are SGHDT and YYEEEE. V was cut by 4 bases and J by 3 bases, with 5 bases left in between. Here the CDR3 DNA reads TGTGCCAGCAGCCTCCCCAATCAGCCCCAGCATTTT. Amino acids: CASSLPNQPQHF.

The V and J genes are TRBV19 and TRBJ1-1; D is unclear. The CDR3 is 15 residues long. CDR1 is LNHDA, CDR2 SQIVND, per germline (reference sequence). The V end lost 2 bases, the J end lost 4 bases, and 14 bases lay between the germline ends. CDR3: CASSIFGTPSTEAFF. CDR3 sequence (DNA): TGTGCCAGTAGTATATTTGGCACCCCGAGCACTGAAGCTTTCTTT.

V is TRBV2 and J is TRBJ2-5, with TRBD2 matching 10 bases. The CDR3 sequence is 15 residues long. With 7 bases clipped from V and 4 bases from J, the junction kept 9 bases outside the gene matches. The V gene's germline CDR1 is SNHLY and CDR2 FYNNEI. CDR3 sequence reads: CASTEGTSAAETQYF. CDR3 nucleotide sequence: TGTGCCAGCACCGAGGGGACTAGCGCTGCAGAGACCCAGTACTTC.

The rearrangement links TRBV9 to TRBJ1-1; tentatively, D is TRBD1 (5 bases). The CDR3 is made up of 18 amino acids. The V and J ends lost 0 bases and 1 base respectively, with 19 bases between them. Germline-derived CDR1 and CDR2 are SGDLS and YYNGEE. The CDR3 nucleotides are TGTGCCAGCAGCGTAGTCAGCGTGGGGGAGGGATCGAACACTGAAGCTTTCTTT. Protein: CASSVVSVGEGSNTEAFF.

V gene TRBV30 combines with J gene TRBJ2-3; D is possibly TRBD2 (7 bases). Germline CDR1 is GTSNPN and CDR2 is SVGIG (reference sequence). The V end was cut by 0 bases, the J end by 10 bases, with 11 bases between. The CDR3 consists of 12 residues. DNA of the CDR3: TGTGCCTGGAGTGTGCCGGGGGGCGCGCAGTATTTT. Its protein product is CAWSVPGGAQYF.

The chain links TRBV5-4 to TRBJ2-1; TRBD2 matches 7 bases. The CDR3 sequence is 14 residues long. V was clipped by 4 bases and J by 12 bases; unmatched bases: 13. The germline gives CDR1 SGHNT, CDR2 YYREEE (reference sequence). CDR3 in DNA: TGTGCCAGCAGCCAGGAGGCGGTCCCGGGAGGGCAGTTCTTC. Translating it yields CASSQEAVPGGQFF. Using reference TRBV5-4 and TRBJ2-1 for the parts outside the CDR3, the full variable domain is ETGVTQSPTHLIKTRGQQVTLRCSSQSGHNTVSWYQQALGQGPQFIFQYYREEENGRGNFPPRFSGLQFPNYSSELNVNALELDDSALYLCASSQEAVPGGQFFGPGTRLTVL.

Concerning this clone: An end of the junction differs from the germline gene, which may be a read error. J is TRBJ2-1 and V is TRBV5-1; 9 bases are a match to TRBD2. From germline, CDR1 is SGHRS and CDR2 YFSETQ. This CDR3 comprises 16 residues. In nucleotides, the CDR3 is TGCACCAGCAGCCGTATAGCGGGGGAGACCTACAATGAGCAGTTCTTC. This sequence encodes CTSSRIAGETYNEQFF.

The chain links TRBV2 to TRBJ2-1; D unresolved. The CDR3 extends over 14 amino acids. From germline, CDR1 is SNHLY and CDR2 FYNNEI. Trimming stripped 0 bases from V and 9 bases from J, with 12 bases between. CDR3 sequence: CASSEAIGLGEQFF. The CDR3 region has the DNA TGTGCCAGCAGTGAAGCGATAGGGTTGGGTGAGCAGTTCTTC. The full variable domain, rest sourced from reference TRBV2 and TRBJ2-1, is EPEVTQTPSHQVTQMGQEVILRCVPISNHLYFYWYRQILGQKVEFLVSFYNNEISEKSEIFDDQFSVERPDGSNFTLKIRSTKLEDSAMYFCASSEAIGLGEQFFGPGTRLTVL.

J is TRBJ2-1 and V is TRBV30, with TRBD2 as a possible D gene (6 bases). The CDR3 spans 12 residues. The V gene's germline CDR1 is GTSNPN and CDR2 SVGIG (reference sequence). Trimming shortened V by 5 bases and J by 8 bases, and 13 bases separated the two germline ends. This CDR3 is CAWAWGEDEQFF. The CDR3 DNA is TGTGCCTGGGCATGGGGGGAGGATGAGCAGTTCTTC.

The V call is TRBV9, the J call TRBJ2-2; D not certain. Trimming left V 0 bases short and J 4 bases short, with 4 bases between. The CDR3 is made up of 13 amino acids. CDR1 and CDR2 from the germline V gene are SGDLS and YYNGEE. The CDR3 loop is CASSVVFTGELFF. For the CDR3, the DNA is TGTGCCAGCAGCGTAGTGTTCACCGGGGAGCTGTTTTTT.